Listed below are T cell receptor beta chains from one sample, sequenced in a study of identifying expanded T cells in peripheral blood. The method was immunoSEQ multiplex PCR; TCRdb's version includes in-frame clones alone and lacks a portion of them. The table shows tens of thousands of clones, with about 91% occurring only once. The sample consisted of blood. The receptor source for this set is a person between 18 and 69 years old in good health. Each CDR3 is given with its conserved first and last residue. The D gene is left open where the match is weak. Only some rows state a clone size, as once, few, many or a class for expanded clones.

j_gene,d_gene,v_gene,abundance,CDR3nt,CDR3aa
TRBJ1-1,NA,TRBV6-5,NA,TGTGCCAGCAGTTTCAGAGAGAACACTGAAGCTTTCTTT,CASSFRENTEAFF
TRBJ2-5,TRBD1,TRBV10-3,NA,TGTGCCATCCGCCCCGAGGGGGCCATACAGACCCAGTACTTC,CAIRPEGAIQTQYF
TRBJ1-3,NA,TRBV28,NA,TGTGCCAGCAGTTTAGTGGCAGGGACTGGAAACACCATATATTTT,CASSLVAGTGNTIYF
TRBJ1-2,NA,TRBV6-1,NA,TGTGCCAGCAGTGAACAGGGGACGGGTGGCTACACCTTC,CASSEQGTGGYTF
TRBJ2-5,NA,TRBV21-1,NA,TGTGCCAGCAGCAAAGAGGCTGAGGGGCGTGTACCCCAAGAGACCCAGTACTTC,CASSKEAEGRVPQETQYF
TRBJ2-7,TRBD2,TRBV19,NA,TGTGCCACTTCGCGGGGGGGCATTCTCGAGCAGTACTTC,CATSRGGILEQYF
TRBJ1-1,TRBD1,TRBV5-4,NA,TGTGCCAGCAGCTTGGAAGGACAGGGGGCCACTGAAGCTTTCTTT,CASSLEGQGATEAFF
TRBJ2-7,NA,TRBV5-6,few,TGTGCCAGCAGCTTCTCCTACGAGCAGTACTTC,CASSFSYEQYF
TRBJ1-2,NA,TRBV14,NA,TGTGCCAGCAGCCCCTGGACAGCATATGGCTACACCTTC,CASSPWTAYGYTF
TRBJ2-3,TRBD1,TRBV28,NA,TGTGCCAGCAGTTCCACCGGGACAGGGACAGATACGCAGTATTTT,CASSSTGTGTDTQYF
TRBJ1-4,NA,TRBV7-9,NA,TGTGCCAGCAGTCCCAAGTTAACTAATGAAAAACTGTTTTTT,CASSPKLTNEKLFF
TRBJ1-4,TRBD1,TRBV28,NA,TGTGCCAGCAGTTTCCGACAGGGGGCCGGGACTAATGAAAAACTGTTTTTT,CASSFRQGAGTNEKLFF
TRBJ2-3,NA,TRBV5-1,NA,TGCGCCAGCAGCTTGGCCGCGGGCACAGATACGCAGTATTTT,CASSLAAGTDTQYF
TRBJ2-3,NA,TRBV6-4,NA,TGTGCCAGCAGTGGGGACTCCGGAGGCGCAGATACGCAGTATTTT,CASSGDSGGADTQYF
TRBJ2-1,NA,TRBV9,NA,TGTGCCAGCAGCGTAGAAGTTCGTGGGCTCTCCTACAATGAGCAGTTCTTC,CASSVEVRGLSYNEQFF
TRBJ1-1,NA,TRBV30,once,TGTGCCCTTGACAGGATGAACACTGAAGCTTTCTTT,CALDRMNTEAFF
TRBJ2-3,NA,TRBV5-4,NA,TGTGCCAGCAGCTTGGGGGGCGCGGCCTCAGATACGCAGTATTTT,CASSLGGAASDTQYF
TRBJ2-6,TRBD2,TRBV11-2,NA,TGTGCCAGCAGTCATGGGGGGGCTGGGGCCAACGTCCTGACTTTC,CASSHGGAGANVLTF
TRBJ1-2,TRBD1,TRBV6-6,NA,TGTGCCAGCAGGCATGGACAGGGATTTCTTAATGGCTACACCTTC,CASRHGQGFLNGYTF
TRBJ2-5,NA,TRBV5-1,NA,TGCGCCAGCAGCTTCCAAGAGACCCAGTACTTC,CASSFQETQYF
TRBJ1-1,TRBD1,TRBV6-5,once,TGTGCCACCCACAGGGGGCTAGGTCACGAGGCTTTCTTT,CATHRGLGHEAFF
TRBJ1-2,NA,TRBV5-4,NA,TGTGCCAGCAGCCTGGACGGAGAAAACTATGGCTACACCTTC,CASSLDGENYGYTF
TRBJ2-7,NA,TRBV30,NA,TGTGCCTGGAGTGTACCTGGGTTCGAGCAGTACTTC,CAWSVPGFEQYF
TRBJ2-1,TRBD2,TRBV2,NA,TGTGCCAGCAGCCTAGCGGGGGCCATCACCTACAATGAGCAGTTCTTC,CASSLAGAITYNEQFF
TRBJ1-2,TRBD1,TRBV6-5,NA,TGTGCCAGCAGCCGGGGACAGGTCTATGGCTACACCTTC,CASSRGQVYGYTF
TRBJ2-5,NA,TRBV6-5,once,TGTGCCAGCAGGCGAACGGACTCGGCGGAGACCCAGTACTTC,CASRRTDSAETQYF
TRBJ2-7,NA,TRBV7-9,NA,TGTGCCAGCAGTTCAGGGCTGCGCGAGCAGTACTTC,CASSSGLREQYF
TRBJ2-2,NA,TRBV7-8,once,TGTGCCAGCAGCTTAGCTGACAGATACCCCCATAACACCGGGGAGCTGTTTTTT,CASSLADRYPHNTGELFF
TRBJ2-7,NA,TRBV19,NA,TGTGCCAGTAGCGGACCGTCCCTAACCTACGAGCAGTACTTC,CASSGPSLTYEQYF
TRBJ1-3,NA,TRBV29-1,NA,TGCAGCGTTGTTCAGGGGCCCCCTGGAAACACCATATATTTT,CSVVQGPPGNTIYF
TRBJ2-1,TRBD2,TRBV11-3,few,TGTGCCAGCAGCTTAGATGTTAGCGGGAGGGCTGAGCAGTTCTTC,CASSLDVSGRAEQFF
TRBJ2-6,TRBD1,TRBV7-9,NA,TGTGCCAGCAGCCACGGGGCCAGGGGGCTTTCTGGGGCCAACGTCCTGACTTTC,CASSHGARGLSGANVLTF
TRBJ2-1,NA,TRBV27,NA,TGTGCCAGCAGTCCCGCCGGGGGGCGGTACTACAATGAGCAGTTCTTC,CASSPAGGRYYNEQFF
TRBJ2-7,TRBD1,TRBV5-1,NA,TGCGCCAGCAGCTTGGCCGGGACAGGGGTTGGTAAGCAGTACTTC,CASSLAGTGVGKQYF
TRBJ2-7,NA,TRBV4-2,NA,TGTGCCAGCAGCCCAGGAGATATTACCTACGAGCAGTACTTC,CASSPGDITYEQYF
TRBJ1-2,NA,TRBV5-5,NA,TGTGCCAGTCTCCCGCGGGAGGGAATCTACTATGGCTACACCTTC,CASLPREGIYYGYTF
TRBJ2-3,TRBD2,TRBV14,NA,TGTGCCAGCAGCCGAACGGGCGGGAGGGACACAGATACGCAGTATTTT,CASSRTGGRDTDTQYF
TRBJ1-2,NA,TRBV27,NA,TGTGCCAGCAGAAGAAGACGGGAGTTAAACTATGGCTACACCTTC,CASRRRRELNYGYTF
TRBJ2-7,NA,TRBV4-3,NA,TGCGCCAGCAGCCAAGATCAGGGAAGCTCCTACGAGCAGTACTTC,CASSQDQGSSYEQYF
TRBJ1-2,NA,TRBV5-6,NA,TGTGCCAGCAGCTTGTGGGGGCATCATGGCTACACCTTC,CASSLWGHHGYTF
TRBJ1-5,TRBD1,TRBV4-3,NA,TGCGCCAGCAGCCAAGATGGACAGGGGACTCAGCCCCAGCATTTT,CASSQDGQGTQPQHF
TRBJ2-1,NA,TRBV19,NA,TGTGCCAGTAGTGAGGCATCCCTAAACTACAATGAGCAGTTCTTC,CASSEASLNYNEQFF
TRBJ2-7,NA,TRBV7-9,few,TGTGCCAGCACCCCAACTGGGGCCCACTACGAGCAGTACTTC,CASTPTGAHYEQYF
TRBJ1-5,NA,TRBV6-1,NA,TGTGCCAGCAGTGAAGGACTGCTAATCAATCAGCCCCAGCATTTT,CASSEGLLINQPQHF
TRBJ2-3,NA,TRBV4-1,once,TGCGCCAGCAGCCAAGACGGGGGGCCTCGCACAGATACGCAGTATTTT,CASSQDGGPRTDTQYF
TRBJ2-2,NA,TRBV11-2,once,TGTGCCAGCAGCTTAGAGGGCGGAGTATGGGGCGGGGAGCTGTTTTTT,CASSLEGGVWGGELFF
TRBJ2-7,TRBD1,TRBV29-1,NA,TGCAGCGTTGGAGGGGGCGCTTTGGGCGAGCAGTACTTC,CSVGGGALGEQYF
TRBJ2-7,NA,TRBV2,NA,TGTGCCAGCAGTGAAGGGAGTTTCTACGAGCAGTACTTC,CASSEGSFYEQYF
TRBJ1-1,NA,TRBV4-2,NA,TGTGCCAGCAGCCGGCGAGGGAGCGCTGAAGCTTTCTTT,CASSRRGSAEAFF
TRBJ1-4,TRBD1,TRBV27,NA,TGTGCCAGCACCTCTCGCTCGGGACAGGGGGACGAAAAACTGTTTTTT,CASTSRSGQGDEKLFF
TRBJ2-7,TRBD2,TRBV7-8,NA,TGTGCCAGCAGCTCGACCCGGACTAGCGGGGGCTACGAGCAGTACTTC,CASSSTRTSGGYEQYF
TRBJ1-1,NA,TRBV7-2,once,TGTGCCAGCAGCTTACGCAGGGGCACTGAAGCTTTCTTT,CASSLRRGTEAFF
TRBJ1-3,NA,TRBV11-2,NA,TGTGCCAGCAGCTTCAGGGATTTCTCTGGAAACACCATATATTTT,CASSFRDFSGNTIYF